This T cell receptor beta chain stems from a study of cytomegalovirus exposure and HLA in healthy donors. V gave up 4 bases and J gave up 2 bases; unmatched junction bases: 3. In germline, CDR1 is KGHSH, CDR2 LQKENI. The CDR3 covers 15 residues. Vbeta (60) and Jbeta (13) primers were used in the PCR. Assay: immunoSEQ multiplex PCR; the TCRdb copy retains only in-frame clones and omits some. This sample has about 110,000 clones, with approximately 79% found just once. Sequences were obtained from PBMCs. J is TRBJ1-4 and V is TRBV18; 8 bases align to TRBD1. The source of this sequence is a man between 18 and 35 years old in good health and CMV-seronegative. The CDR3 reads CASSLGQGTNEKLFF. CDR3 nucleotides: TGTGCCAGCTCACTCGGACAGGGCACTAATGAAAAACTGTTTTTT.